The clone carrying this T cell receptor beta chain was counted at least ten times. Its target is not known. This sample was taken from a study of regulatory T cells in long-lasting Graves disease. Study in general: Graves' cases, newly diagnosed, had used antithyroid drugs under 3 months. Study-wide findings and caveats: Accuracy could have been hurt by small sample size.

The CDR3 runs to 13 residues. Looked up from germline, CDR1 is SNHLY and CDR2 is FYNNEI. V was cut by 2 bases and J by 7 bases, with 9 bases left in between. Time point indicated: newly diagnosed GD, antithyroid drugs for less than 3 months. Researchers made the TCR library from RNA that was extracted from PBMCs. Libraries of TCR beta came from iRepertoire HTBI primers plus Arm-PCR of CDR3 regions. TCRdb re-analysed the multiplex PCR reads in MiXCR, keeping a single row per CDR3 protein. This table holds about 620,000 distinct CDR3 sequences, around 17% found once. The same specimen was also included in a second study, on T cells in Graves' hyperthyroidism and ophthalmopathy. That study reports: Stable hyperthyroidism was told apart from ophthalmopathy by a model built on 13 V-J features.

Sequenced material: peripheral blood mononuclear cells (PBMCs), taken at new diagnosis, from a patient treated with antithyroid drugs. V usage is TRBV2 and J usage is TRBJ1-5; TRBD1 is a possible D gene (5 bases). This receptor was obtained from a woman in her twenties or thirties with Graves disease. CDR3 loop: CASSESGTQPQHF. The CDR3 nucleotides are TGTGCCAGCAGTGAATCAGGGACCCAGCCCCAGCATTTT.